This T cell receptor (beta chain) was captured by sequencing in a study of T cells after yellow fever vaccination. Across the whole study: Fractions of low cell number were prepared using SMART-Seq v4 Ultra Low Input.

Synthesis of TCR cDNA relied on 5'RACE template switching, which attached a universal primer site and UMIs. TCRdb re-called the 5' RACE reads with MiXCR, one entry per CDR3 protein. The data contain 300,000 to 350,000 distinct CDR3 sequences, roughly 10% of them seen just once; the ten biggest clones take up 3% to 3.5%. Study-level findings and limits: By day 5 rather than day 15, the secondary response had peaked, though it was weaker.

CDR1 and CDR2 (germline): KGHSH, LQKENI. CDR3 length equals 13 residues. V was trimmed by 2 bases and J by 7 bases, leaving 12 bases between them. This clonotype was picked up many times. The antigen is not known. The chain couples TRBV18 to TRBJ2-7, with D possibly being TRBD1 or TRBD2 (5 bases each). The sequence was obtained from a man aged 18 to 30 who received the YFV17D yellow fever vaccine. Sequencing was performed on CD4+ T cells sorted from PBMCs, taken 45 days after the yellow fever booster vaccination. The CDR3, as DNA: TGTGCCAGCTCACCATCGGACACTAGGGAGCAGTACGTC. Its translation: CASSPSDTREQYV.